This is a list of T cell receptor beta chains from one sample in a study of OX40 agonist ivuxolimab in advanced cancers. The data were produced by immunoSEQ multiplex PCR, yet TCRdb's version contains in-frame clones alone and is incomplete. The table has tens of thousands of clones, roughly 94% seen once. This specimen was CD4+ or CD8+ T cells sorted from blood, taken in a trial of the OX40 agonist ivuxolimab. All receptors come from an adult with an advanced solid tumor such as melanoma, head and neck, liver or kidney cancer. Both conserved end residues are part of each CDR3. D genes are given only for firm matches. Expanded clones get a size class; other rows say once, few or many, or leave the size out.

V	D	J	size	CDR3	DNA
TRBV9	-	TRBJ1-2	-	CASSVVTVNHGYTF	TGTGCCAGCAGCGTAGTAACAGTTAACCATGGCTACACCTTC
TRBV6-5	-	TRBJ2-7	-	CASRPRQAGPYEQYF	TGTGCCAGCAGGCCCCGACAGGCCGGACCCTACGAGCAGTACTTC
TRBV7-9	-	TRBJ1-1	-	CASSPQGSTEAFF	TGTGCCAGCAGCCCCCAGGGGAGCACTGAAGCTTTCTTT
TRBV9	-	TRBJ2-5	-	CASSGGDKETQYF	TGTGCCAGCAGCGGAGGGGACAAAGAGACCCAGTACTTC
TRBV4-1	TRBD2	TRBJ2-1	-	CASSHFSGYNEQFF	TGCGCCAGCAGCCATTTTAGCGGGTACAATGAGCAGTTCTTC
TRBV5-4	-	TRBJ1-4	-	CASSFRTELPTNEKLFF	TGTGCCAGCAGCTTTCGGACAGAACTCCCAACTAATGAAAAACTGTTTTTT
TRBV9	-	TRBJ1-3	-	CASSADDGEGRGNTIYF	TGTGCCAGCAGCGCAGACGACGGCGAGGGCCGGGGAAACACCATATATTTT
TRBV28	TRBD1	TRBJ2-7	-	CASSYPIRDSSYEQYF	TGTGCCAGCAGCTACCCCATCCGGGACAGCTCCTACGAGCAGTACTTC
TRBV11-2	TRBD1	TRBJ1-1	-	CASSLAGGQGDTEAFF	TGTGCCAGCAGCTTAGCTGGAGGACAGGGGGACACTGAAGCTTTCTTT
TRBV4-1	-	TRBJ2-7	-	CASSQDWGRTYEQYF	TGCGCCAGCAGCCAAGATTGGGGCAGAACCTACGAGCAGTACTTC
TRBV28	TRBD1	TRBJ2-2	-	CASSLQGVYTGELFF	TGTGCCAGCAGTTTACAGGGGGTTTACACCGGGGAGCTGTTTTTT
TRBV9	TRBD1	TRBJ1-2	once	CASSVGGQGDYGYTF	TGTGCCAGCAGCGTAGGGGGACAGGGAGACTATGGCTACACCTTC
TRBV14	-	TRBJ2-7	-	CASSQEGAITIYEGGQYF	TGTGCCAGCAGCCAAGAGGGGGCCATCACCATCTACGAAGGAGGTCAATACTTC
TRBV7-9	-	TRBJ1-1	-	CASSLQGVSEAFF	TGTGCCAGCAGCTTACAGGGAGTCTCTGAAGCTTTCTTT
TRBV7-9	-	TRBJ1-1	-	CASSPVGNRLAFF	TGTGCCAGCAGCCCCGTGGGCAACAGGCTGGCTTTCTTT
TRBV10-3	-	TRBJ2-7	-	CAISEPRPYEQYF	TGTGCCATCAGTGAGCCGAGACCTTACGAGCAGTACTTC
TRBV27	-	TRBJ1-2	-	CASSSTSRGYTF	TGTGCCAGCAGTTCGACAAGTAGAGGCTACACCTTC
TRBV10-3	-	TRBJ2-7	-	CAISETQGMAYEQYF	TGTGCCATCAGTGAGACTCAGGGGATGGCCTACGAGCAGTACTTC
TRBV2	-	TRBJ2-7	-	CASSDPWGGPEQYF	TGTGCCAGCAGTGATCCGTGGGGAGGCCCCGAGCAGTACTTC
TRBV11-2	-	TRBJ1-1	-	CASSFHFDRPFMNTEAFF	TGTGCCAGCAGCTTTCACTTCGACAGGCCCTTTATGAACACTGAAGCTTTCTTT
TRBV27	-	TRBJ2-7	-	CASSFNAYEQYF	TGTGCCAGCAGTTTCAACGCCTACGAGCAGTACTTC
TRBV7-9	-	TRBJ2-1	-	CASSEEGVSYNEQFF	TGTGCCAGCAGCGAAGAGGGGGTCTCCTACAATGAGCAGTTCTTC
TRBV11-2	-	TRBJ1-5	-	CASSLDGWTQHF	TGTGCCAGCAGCTTAGATGGGTGGACCCAGCATTTT
TRBV7-8	-	TRBJ1-1	-	CASSLGRRWDTEAFF	TGTGCCAGCAGCTTAGGCAGGAGGTGGGACACTGAAGCTTTCTTT
TRBV14	TRBD1	TRBJ1-3	-	CASSLYGQGAGNTIYF	TGTGCCAGCAGCCTGTATGGACAGGGAGCTGGAAACACCATATATTTT
TRBV5-6	-	TRBJ2-1	-	CASSHLNNEQFF	TGTGCCAGCAGCCATCTCAATAATGAGCAGTTCTTC
TRBV9	-	TRBJ2-1	-	CASSVVPRYEQFF	TGTGCCAGCAGCGTAGTTCCCCGGTACGAGCAGTTCTTC
TRBV27	-	TRBJ2-3	-	CASSLDRSTDTQYF	TGTGCCAGCAGTTTAGACAGGAGCACAGATACGCAGTATTTT
TRBV5-4	-	TRBJ2-3	-	CASTGQGFTDTQYF	TGTGCCAGCACGGGGCAGGGGTTCACAGATACGCAGTATTTT
TRBV7-8	-	TRBJ1-2	-	CASSSGTSGYTF	TGTGCCAGCAGCTCAGGGACGTCGGGCTACACCTTC
TRBV7-9	-	TRBJ2-7	few	CASSPLMGAASEQYF	TGTGCCAGCAGCCCATTAATGGGGGCGGCGAGTGAGCAGTACTTC
TRBV9	TRBD1	TRBJ2-1	-	CASSVEGTARNEQFF	TGTGCCAGCAGCGTAGAGGGGACAGCCAGAAATGAGCAGTTCTTC
TRBV7-9	TRBD1	TRBJ2-3	-	CASSYPPGQGTDTQYF	TGTGCCAGCAGCTACCCTCCGGGACAGGGCACAGATACGCAGTATTTT
TRBV28	-	TRBJ2-7	-	CASSLGERNEQYF	TGTGCCAGCAGTCTCGGGGAGAGGAACGAGCAGTACTTC
TRBV7-9	-	TRBJ1-6	few	CASSFSGEASPLHF	TGTGCCAGCAGCTTCTCGGGAGAGGCCTCACCCCTCCACTTT
TRBV27	-	TRBJ2-1	-	CASRDGLSSYNEQFF	TGTGCCAGCAGAGACGGCCTGAGCTCCTACAATGAGCAGTTCTTC
TRBV6-1	-	TRBJ2-7	once	CASSDRNYYEQYF	TGTGCCAGCAGTGACAGAAACTACTACGAGCAGTACTTC
TRBV7-9	-	TRBJ2-3	-	CASSLVVAGTDTQYF	TGTGCCAGCAGCTTAGTCGTAGCGGGCACAGATACGCAGTATTTT
TRBV19	TRBD2	TRBJ2-4	-	CASSPSGENIQYF	TGTGCCAGTAGCCCTAGCGGGGAAAACATTCAGTACTTC
TRBV19	TRBD2	TRBJ2-1	-	CASSPELAENNEQFF	TGTGCCAGTAGCCCCGAACTAGCGGAAAACAATGAGCAGTTCTTC
TRBV7-3	-	TRBJ2-1	-	CASSLQAPYNEQFF	TGTGCCAGCAGCTTACAAGCCCCGTACAATGAGCAGTTCTTC
TRBV5-5	-	TRBJ2-4	-	CASSDQEEVMDIQYF	TGTGCCAGCAGCGACCAGGAAGAAGTCATGGACATTCAGTACTTC
TRBV9	TRBD1	TRBJ2-3	once	CASSVRGGGTDTQYF	TGTGCCAGCAGCGTACGAGGGGGCGGAACAGATACGCAGTATTTT
TRBV27	-	TRBJ2-1	-	CASSQFQVDEQFF	TGTGCCAGCAGTCAATTCCAAGTGGATGAGCAGTTCTTC
TRBV20-1	TRBD1	TRBJ2-7	-	CSAVGTAEQYF	TGCAGTGCCGTCGGGACAGCCGAGCAGTACTTC
TRBV19	-	TRBJ2-2	-	CATERVVTGELFF	TGTGCCACCGAAAGGGTAGTAACCGGGGAGCTGTTTTTT
TRBV23-1	-	TRBJ2-7	-	CASTQRVSSSEQYF	TGCGCCAGCACTCAGCGTGTTTCCTCCTCCGAGCAGTACTTC
TRBV25-1	-	TRBJ1-6	-	CASSELQGLSPLHF	TGTGCCAGCAGTGAGTTACAGGGCCTATCACCCCTCCACTTT
TRBV4-2	TRBD1	TRBJ1-1	-	CASSQPGTGSEAFF	TGTGCCAGCAGCCAACCCGGGACAGGGTCTGAAGCTTTCTTT
TRBV2	-	TRBJ1-5	few	CASSEGGVLGNQPQHF	TGTGCCAGCAGTGAAGGGGGGGTTCTGGGTAATCAGCCCCAGCATTTT
TRBV7-8	TRBD1	TRBJ1-5	-	CASSNRDRGRGNQPQHF	TGTGCCAGCAGCAACCGGGACAGGGGGCGCGGCAATCAGCCCCAGCATTTT
TRBV27	TRBD2	TRBJ2-1	-	CASRRERWREGRNEQFF	TGTGCCAGCAGGAGGGAGAGATGGCGGGAGGGCCGGAATGAGCAGTTCTTC
TRBV10-3	TRBD2	TRBJ2-7	-	CAISEAPSGSEQYF	TGTGCCATCAGTGAAGCGCCTAGCGGGAGCGAGCAGTACTTC
TRBV5-4	-	TRBJ1-1	-	CASSFTSGTDPMAEAFF	TGTGCCAGCAGCTTCACTTCCGGGACGGACCCGATGGCTGAAGCTTTCTTT
TRBV7-8	-	TRBJ2-5	-	CASSPEGGGGETQYF	TGTGCCAGCAGCCCTGAAGGGGGGGGCGGCGAGACCCAGTACTTC
TRBV29-1	TRBD1	TRBJ1-6	once	CSVQTGDNSPLHF	TGCAGCGTACAGACAGGGGATAATTCACCCCTCCACTTT
TRBV7-2	-	TRBJ1-1	-	CASSPLRGRSEAFF	TGTGCCAGCAGCCCTCTCCGCGGGAGGTCTGAAGCTTTCTTT
TRBV19	-	TRBJ2-7	-	CASSRDPSDSHEQYF	TGTGCCAGTAGTAGGGATCCCTCGGACAGCCACGAGCAGTACTTC